This T cell receptor (beta chain) was captured in a study of T cell responses to AZD1222 COVID-19 vaccine. Study-wide results and caveats: Clonal diversity may have been underestimated, and the donors were mostly white British, with more females than males.

This clone appeared a single time. The antigen is unknown. Analysis merged second doses at about 4 or about 12 weeks. The V end was cut by 3 bases, the J end by 2 bases, with 14 bases between. Germline V lookup: CDR1 LNHDA, CDR2 SQIVND (reference sequence). The CDR3 runs 15 residues. Profiled with immunoSEQ multiplex PCR; TCRdb holds only in-frame clones, not every one. The sample holds 150,000 to 200,000 clones, around 88% seen once. The sequence was obtained from an adult who received the AZD1222 COVID-19 vaccine. The rearrangement joins TRBV19 to TRBJ2-7; no clear D. The sequences come from peripheral blood, collected 28 days after the second AZD1222 dose. This CDR3 reads CASSIRAPSPYEQYF. In DNA, the CDR3 is TGTGCCAGTAGTATTAGAGCGCCCTCACCCTACGAGCAGTACTTC.